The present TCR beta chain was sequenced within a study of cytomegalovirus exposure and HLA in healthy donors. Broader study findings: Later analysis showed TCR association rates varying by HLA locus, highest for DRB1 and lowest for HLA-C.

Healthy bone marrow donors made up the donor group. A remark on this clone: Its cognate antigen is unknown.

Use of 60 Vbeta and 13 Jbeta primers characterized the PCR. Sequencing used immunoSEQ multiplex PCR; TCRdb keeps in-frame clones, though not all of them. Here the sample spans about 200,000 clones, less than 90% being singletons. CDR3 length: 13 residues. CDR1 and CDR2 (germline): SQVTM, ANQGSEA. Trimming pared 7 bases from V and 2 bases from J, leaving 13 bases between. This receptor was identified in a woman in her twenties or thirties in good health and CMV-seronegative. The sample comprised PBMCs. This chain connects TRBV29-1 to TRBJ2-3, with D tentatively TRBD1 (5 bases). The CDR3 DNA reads TGCAGCGACGCAAAGGGGTACACAGATACGCAGTATTTT. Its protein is CSDAKGYTDTQYF.